What follows are 15 T cell receptor beta chains derived from one specimen sequenced in a study of cytomegalovirus exposure and HLA in healthy donors. Amplification used 60 Vbeta primers and 13 Jbeta primers. Assay used: immunoSEQ multiplex PCR; TCRdb lists only in-frame clones, some missing. Of about 31,000 clones listed, approximately 87% were seen once; the top ten hold approximately 3%. The specimen sequenced was PBMCs. The receptors were sampled from a boy younger than 18 in good health and CMV-seronegative.

This chain connects TRBV29-1 to TRBJ2-2; 7 nucleotides align to TRBD1. Looked up from germline, CDR1 is SQVTM and CDR2 is ANQGSEA. The CDR3 is 14 residues long. Unmatched junction bases numbered 5, after V lost 4 bases and J lost 3 bases. The CDR3 DNA sequence: TGCAGCGTTGTTCTACAGGGGTACACCGGGGAGCTGTTTTTT. Residues: CSVVLQGYTGELFF.

This clone was found a few times. The chain links TRBV5-6 to TRBJ2-5, with 15 bases fitting TRBD2. The length of the CDR3 is 18 residues. Germline V gene lookup returns CDR1 SGHDT and CDR2 YYEEEE. The ends lost 0 bases at V and 3 bases at J; junction bases unmatched: 6. CDR3 DNA: TGTGCCAGCAGCTTGGCCGGGACTAGCGGGGGGACAAAAGAGACCCAGTACTTC. This encodes CASSLAGTSGGTKETQYF. Complete variable domain (other parts from reference TRBV5-6 and TRBJ2-5): DAGVTQSPTHLIKTRGQQVTLRCSPKSGHDTVSWYQQALGQGPQFIFQYYEEEERQRGNFPDRFSGHQFPNYSSELNVNALLLGDSALYLCASSLAGTSGGTKETQYFGPGTRLLVL.

The chain uses TRBV4-3 and TRBJ1-5, with a tentative D call TRBD1 (6 bases). Trimming took off 1 base at V and 7 bases at J, with 8 bases between the two ends. Germline V gene sequence: CDR1 LGHNA, CDR2 YSLEER. The CDR3 is 13 amino acids. Here the CDR3 DNA reads TGCGCCAGCAGCCAAGGGGGGCAACAGCCCCAGCATTTT. It translates to CASSQGGQQPQHF.

The chain has TRBV5-1 and TRBJ1-1; the D gene is possibly TRBD1 (5 bases). CDR3 length: 14 amino acids. Germline V gives CDR1 SGHRS, CDR2 YFSETQ. Trimming cost V 0 bases and J 4 bases, with 10 bases left between them. The CDR3 DNA reads TGCGCCAGCAGCTTGGCGGGGGGGTTCACTGAAGCTTTCTTT. This encodes CASSLAGGFTEAFF.

CDR3 DNA: TGTGCCAGCTCAAGGGACAATACTAACTATGGCTACACCTTC. Translating it yields CASSRDNTNYGYTF. The chain couples TRBV18 to TRBJ1-2; tentatively, D is TRBD1 (6 bases). The CDR3 is made up of 14 amino acids. The germline gives CDR1 KGHSH, CDR2 LQKENI. Trimming removed 5 bases at V and 0 bases at J, with 10 bases between.

This rearrangement joins TRBV6-1 to TRBJ1-3, with 7 nucleotides matching TRBD1. J was trimmed by 4 bases and V by 5 bases; bases with no gene match: 8. CDR1 and CDR2 from the germline V gene are MNHNS and SASEGT. This CDR3 has 15 amino acids. Written as DNA, the CDR3 is TGTGCCAGCAGTCGGAATCAGGGGGAAGGAAACACCATATATTTT. Its protein is CASSRNQGEGNTIYF.

The V gene is TRBV6-1, the J gene TRBJ1-6, with D possibly being TRBD1 (5 bases). CDR1 and CDR2 (germline): MNHNS, SASEGT. The CDR3 runs 17 residues. Between the trimmed V and J ends, which lost 3 bases and 4 bases, there was a span of 16 bases. CDR3 coding DNA: TGTGCCAGCAGTGACCGTGACGGACAATCTTATAATTCACCCCTCCACTTT. This sequence encodes CASSDRDGQSYNSPLHF.

The chain recombines TRBV7-2 with TRBJ1-2; 7 nucleotides match TRBD1. The CDR3 loop spans 14 amino acids. V gave up 5 bases and J gave up 8 bases; unmatched junction bases: 11. Germline CDR1 SGHTA, CDR2 FQGNSA. CDR3 in DNA: TGTGCCAGCAGCCCCAGACAGGGTGTAGGGGGCTACACCTTC. Translation: CASSPRQGVGGYTF.

The chain is built from TRBV5-8 and TRBJ2-1, with 7 bases that match TRBD2. With V trimmed by 3 bases and J by 5 bases, 5 bases remained unmatched. Germline-derived CDR1 and CDR2 are SGHTS and YDEGEE. The CDR3 length is 14 residues. In nucleotides, the CDR3 is TGTGCCAGCAGCTACGGGGGGAAGAACAATGAGCAGTTCTTC. This sequence encodes CASSYGGKNNEQFF.

The rearrangement uses TRBV5-1 and TRBJ2-1; 9 nucleotides line up with TRBD2. The CDR3 is 15 amino acids. With V trimmed by 3 bases and J by 2 bases, 3 bases remained unmatched. The germline V gene encodes CDR1 SGHRS and CDR2 YFSETQ. The CDR3 loop reads CASSWLAGTYNEQFF. The CDR3 DNA reads as TGCGCCAGCAGCTGGCTAGCGGGGACCTACAATGAGCAGTTCTTC.

The genes are TRBV9 and TRBJ2-1; 7 nucleotides agree with TRBD1. CDR1 SGDLS and CDR2 YYNGEE come from the germline V gene. Trimming took 4 bases from V and 13 from J; bases not matched to a gene: 5. The CDR3 consists of 11 residues. Here the CDR3 reads CASSRDRLQFF. In DNA, the CDR3 is TGTGCCAGCAGCCGGGACAGACTACAGTTCTTC.

V usage is TRBV5-4 and J usage is TRBJ2-3, with 11 nucleotides matching TRBD1. V shed 4 bases, J shed 5 bases, and the junction held 9 bases outside the gene matches. This CDR3 region has 16 residues. Germline V gene sequence: CDR1 SGHNT, CDR2 YYREEE (reference sequence). The CDR3 spells CASSTDRGLGRDTQYF. DNA for the CDR3: TGTGCCAGCAGCACGGACAGGGGGCTAGGACGAGATACGCAGTATTTT. The whole variable domain, remainder taken from reference TRBV5-4 and TRBJ2-3, is ETGVTQSPTHLIKTRGQQVTLRCSSQSGHNTVSWYQQALGQGPQFIFQYYREEENGRGNFPPRFSGLQFPNYSSELNVNALELDDSALYLCASSTDRGLGRDTQYFGPGTRLTVL.

This rearrangement joins TRBV6-1 to TRBJ2-5; unclear D gene. The J call is doubtful: the DNA matches TRBJ2-7 better. The CDR3 has 12 amino acids. Per the germline V gene, CDR1 is MNHNS and CDR2 is SASEGT. CDR3 coding DNA: TGTGCCAGCTCAAGGAGCTCCTACGAGCAGTACTTC. This codes for CASSRSSYEQYF.

The V and J genes are TRBV28 and TRBJ2-3; D call uncertain. The V end was cut by 6 bases, the J end by 1 base, with 11 bases between. This CDR3 region has 14 residues. CDR1 and CDR2 (germline): MDHEN, SYDVKM. CDR3 residues: CASRVRGRTDTQYF. DNA for the CDR3: TGTGCCAGCAGGGTTAGAGGCCGCACAGATACGCAGTATTTT.

This chain uses TRBV6-1 with TRBJ1-4; 8 positions match TRBD1. Trimming cost V 6 bases and J 8 bases; bases outside gene matches: 11. CDR1 is MNHNS and CDR2 is SASEGT in the germline V gene. There are 15 residues in the CDR3. CDR3 residues: CASRHSGQGKEKLFF. The CDR3 DNA is TGTGCCAGCAGACACAGCGGACAGGGTAAAGAAAAACTGTTTTTT.